Listed here are 28 T cell receptor beta chains from one sample, sequenced in a study of blood T cell repertoires in COVID-19. Produced via immunoSEQ multiplex PCR; TCRdb's table is partial and in-frame only. Among about 130,000 clones listed, approximately 86% were seen once. Material: PBMCs or T cells enriched from blood (not recorded which). Receptor source: a woman between 50 and 59 years old who had recovered from COVID-19.

The chain recombines TRBV11-3 with TRBJ1-2; 7 bases align to TRBD1. Germline V CDR1 and CDR2: SGHNT, YENEEA. V lost 5 bases and J lost 1; bases outside the gene matches: 7. This CDR3 contains 15 residues. DNA of the CDR3: TGTGCCAGCAGCCAAGGGACAGAGATTAACTATGGCTACACCTTC. It specifies CASSQGTEINYGYTF.

The chain couples TRBV11-3 to TRBJ1-3; 9 bases line up with TRBD1. V trimming: 3 bases; J trimming: 4 bases; junction bases outside the gene matches: 4. The CDR3 contains 15 residues. Germline V lookup: CDR1 SGHNT, CDR2 YENEEA. The CDR3 DNA follows: TGTGCCAGCAGCTTCGGACAGGGGCCAGGAAACACCATATATTTT. This encodes CASSFGQGPGNTIYF.

This clone has just a few counts. At one end, the junction sequence differs from germline, possibly due to a read error. V gene TRBV10-3 combines with J gene TRBJ1-3; D gene ambiguous. This CDR3 is 12 amino acids long. CDR1 ENHRY and CDR2 SYGVKD come from the germline V gene. Here the CDR3 DNA reads TGTGCCATAAGTGCGGAGTTCCACACCATATATTTT. It codes for CAISAEFHTIYF.

The chain links TRBV11-2 to TRBJ2-5, with D possibly matching TRBD1 (5 bases). V lost 4 bases, J lost 2 bases, and 14 bases lay in between. The CDR3 has 15 residues. Germline loops: CDR1 SGHAT, CDR2 FQNNGV. The CDR3, as DNA: TGTGCCAGCAGCTCCGGTGGACATCCTCAAGAGACCCAGTACTTC. Translated, it gives CASSSGGHPQETQYF.

The chain recombines TRBV15 with TRBJ1-5; 7 nucleotides line up with TRBD1. CDR3 length equals 15 residues. CDR1 and CDR2 (germline): LNHNV, YYDKDF (reference sequence). J lost 3 bases, V lost 5 bases, and 7 bases had no gene match. CDR3 in amino acids: CATSGHRGTNQPQHF. In nucleotides, the CDR3 is TGTGCCACCAGCGGACACAGGGGAACCAATCAGCCCCAGCATTTT.

V gene TRBV4-1 combines with J gene TRBJ2-5, with D possibly being TRBD1 (6 bases). The CDR3 sequence is 17 residues long. Looked up from germline, CDR1 is MGHRA and CDR2 is YSYEKL. Trimming shortened V by 1 base and J by 5 bases, and 20 bases separated the two germline ends. The CDR3 DNA sequence: TGCGCCAGCAGCCAAGGGACGCGGACAGACCGTAAGGAGACCCAGTACTTC. It yields the protein CASSQGTRTDRKETQYF.

This clone was detected once. This chain uses TRBV7-9 with TRBJ2-7; 7 bases are shared with TRBD1. The CDR3 spans 18 residues. V was clipped by 1 base and J by 4 bases; unmatched bases: 16. The V gene's germline CDR1 is SEHNR and CDR2 FQNEAQ (reference sequence). The CDR3 DNA reads TGTGCCAGCAGCTTAGTTGTTCCGACAGGGAGAATTTTTTACGAGCAGTACTTC. It yields the protein CASSLVVPTGRIFYEQYF. Drawing the rest from reference TRBV7-9 and TRBJ2-7, the complete variable domain is DTGVSQNPRHKITKRGQNVTFRCDPISEHNRLYWYRQTLGQGPEFLTYFQNEAQLEKSRLLSDRFSAERPKGSFSTLEIQRTEQGDSAMYLCASSLVVPTGRIFYEQYFGPGTRLTVT.

The chain links TRBV5-1 to TRBJ2-2; D is possibly TRBD1 (6 bases). The CDR3 loop spans 15 amino acids. Germline values: CDR1 SGHRS, CDR2 YFSETQ. V was clipped by 0 bases and J by 3 bases, with 9 bases between them. Here the CDR3 reads CASSLDQGYTGELFF. Here the CDR3 DNA reads TGCGCCAGCAGCTTGGATCAGGGGTACACCGGGGAGCTGTTTTTT. Combining the CDR3 with reference TRBV5-1 and TRBJ2-2 gives the whole variable domain KAGVTQTPRYLIKTRGQQVTLSCSPISGHRSVSWYQQTPGQGLQFLFEYFSETQRNKGNFPGRFSGRQFSNSRSEMNVSTLELGDSALYLCASSLDQGYTGELFFGEGSRLTVL.

This clone appeared a single time. V gene TRBV6-5 combines with J gene TRBJ2-7; D perhaps matches TRBD2 (6 bases). From germline, CDR1 is MNHEY and CDR2 SVGAGI. The V and J ends lost 4 bases and 7 bases respectively, with 8 bases between them. The CDR3 extends over 11 amino acids. The CDR3 coding sequence is TGTGCCAGCAGTTTAGGAGGGGAGCAGTACTTC. This codes for CASSLGGEQYF.

This chain joins TRBV6-4 and TRBJ2-3; 12 bases align to TRBD2. V dropped 3 bases and J dropped 3; count of bases not matched to a gene: 1. Looked up from germline, CDR1 is MRHNA and CDR2 is SNTAGT. The CDR3 is made up of 15 amino acids. CDR3 region: CASSEGTSGTDTQYF. In nucleotides, the CDR3 is TGTGCCAGCAGTGAGGGGACTAGCGGGACAGATACGCAGTATTTT.

The V call is TRBV11-2, the J call TRBJ2-3; TRBD2 aligns across 10 bases. V lost 5 bases and J lost 5; bases outside the gene matches: 7. Germline loops: CDR1 SGHAT, CDR2 FQNNGV. The CDR3 extends over 15 amino acids. CDR3 sequence reads: CASSQSGGAGDTQYF. The CDR3 DNA is TGTGCCAGCAGCCAGAGCGGGGGGGCGGGAGATACGCAGTATTTT.

This clone was counted a single time. The gene calls are TRBV11-3 and TRBJ1-2; 8 bases line up with TRBD1. Germline CDR1 is SGHNT and CDR2 is YENEEA. Unmatched junction bases numbered 17, after V lost 5 bases and J lost 0 bases. The CDR3 is made up of 19 amino acids. CDR3 sequence: CASSTGQGGRKVANYGYTF. The CDR3 DNA reads TGTGCCAGCAGCACCGGACAGGGAGGTCGTAAAGTAGCTAACTATGGCTACACCTTC.

The rearrangement uses TRBV6-2 or TRBV6-3 and TRBJ1-4; D perhaps matches TRBD1 (6 bases). The V and J ends lost 6 bases and 6 bases respectively, with 17 bases between them. There are 15 residues in the CDR3. CDR1 MNHEY and CDR2 SVGEGT come from the germline V gene. The CDR3 spells CASSELRDMDEKLFF. Written as DNA, the CDR3 is TGTGCCAGCAGCGAACTCCGGGACATGGATGAAAAACTGTTTTTT.

The CDR3 DNA reads as TGTGCCAGCAGTTTATTGGGGGCCTCAGAGCCCCAGCATTTT. Translation: CASSLLGASEPQHF. The chain carries TRBV27 and TRBJ1-5, with D tentatively TRBD1 (6 bases). The CDR3 has 14 amino acids. Trimming took 1 base from V and 8 from J, leaving 12 bases between them. CDR1 and CDR2 from the germline V gene are MNHEY and SMNVEV (reference sequence).

This chain joins TRBV27 and TRBJ1-2; 8 positions match TRBD1. Losses at the gene ends were 6 bases for V and 6 bases for J; bases not matched to a gene: 12. CDR1 is MNHEY, CDR2 SMNVEV, per germline (reference sequence). This CDR3 is built from 15 residues. This CDR3 reads CASSEDRVPYDGYTF. The CDR3 DNA reads as TGTGCCAGCAGCGAGGACAGGGTCCCTTATGATGGCTACACCTTC.

This chain links TRBV11-2 with TRBJ1-4; tentative D call: TRBD1 (5 bases). Germline V CDR1 and CDR2: SGHAT, FQNNGV. This CDR3 has 17 amino acids. V was pared by 1 base and J by 3 bases, with 15 bases between. CDR3 residues: CASSLGWGDRANEKLFF. CDR3 DNA sequence: TGTGCCAGCAGCTTAGGGTGGGGGGACCGAGCTAATGAAAAACTGTTTTTT.

The chain is built from TRBV6-2 or TRBV6-3 and TRBJ1-1; tentative D call: TRBD1 (5 bases). CDR3 length: 15 residues. The germline V gene has CDR1 MNHEY and CDR2 SVGEGT. The V end was cut by 1 base, the J end by 4 bases, with 13 bases between. CDR3 nucleotide sequence: TGTGCCAGCAGTTACTTCCGGGACTCAGGCACTGAAGCTTTCTTT. This gives the protein CASSYFRDSGTEAFF.

V usage is TRBV19 and J usage is TRBJ2-7; 11 bases map to TRBD2. CDR1 and CDR2 from the germline V gene are LNHDA and SQIVND (reference sequence). The V segment lost 3 bases and the J segment 0 bases; nucleotides outside the gene matches: 7. The CDR3 contains 17 residues. Here the CDR3 reads CASSIGSSGGISYEQYF. In nucleotides, the CDR3 is TGTGCCAGTAGTATCGGGTCTAGCGGGGGGATCTCCTACGAGCAGTACTTC.

This clone was seen a single time. V usage is TRBV5-1 and J usage is TRBJ2-1, with TRBD2 identical over 13 bases. V shed 4 bases and J 15 bases; nucleotides not matched to a gene: 7. The germline CDR1 and CDR2 sequences are SGHRS and YFSETQ. The CDR3 spans 13 residues. CDR3 loop: CASSLGLAGWLFF. DNA of the CDR3: TGCGCCAGCAGCCTGGGACTAGCGGGGTGGTTGTTCTTC. The full variable domain, completed using reference TRBV5-1 and TRBJ2-1, is KAGVTQTPRYLIKTRGQQVTLSCSPISGHRSVSWYQQTPGQGLQFLFEYFSETQRNKGNFPGRFSGRQFSNSRSEMNVSTLELGDSALYLCASSLGLAGWLFFGPGTRLTVL.

This clone was found a few times. The chain combines TRBV7-9 with TRBJ1-6, with TRBD1 identical over 9 bases. V lost 5 bases to trimming and J lost 5 bases; unmatched junction nucleotides: 1. This CDR3 region has 14 residues. From germline, CDR1 is SEHNR and CDR2 FQNEAQ (reference sequence). The CDR3 nucleotides read TGTGCCAGCAGCCGGACAGGGGATAATTCACCCCTCCACTTT. Protein: CASSRTGDNSPLHF.

The chain joins TRBV5-6 to TRBJ2-1; possibly TRBD1 for D (6 bases). Germline V gene data show CDR1 as SGHDT and CDR2 as YYEEEE. V was shortened by 3 bases and J by 16 bases, with 17 bases between the two germline ends. The CDR3 has 12 residues. CDR3 DNA sequence: TGTGCCAGCAGCTCCCTCTTGGCCAGGGGTTTCTTC. Its protein product is CASSSLLARGFF.

The J gene is TRBJ2-5, the V gene TRBV3-1 (or the pseudogene TRBV3-2); D is possibly TRBD2 (6 bases). V lost 4 bases to trimming and J lost 1 base, with 19 bases between them. The length of the CDR3 is 17 residues. The germline gives CDR1 LGHDT, CDR2 YNNKEL (reference sequence). For the CDR3, the DNA is TGTGCCAGCAGCCGCGGGAAGGGTCGAAGGGGCCAAGAGACCCAGTACTTC. Its translation is CASSRGKGRRGQETQYF.

J is TRBJ2-7 and V is TRBV7-9, with a weak D call TRBD2 (7 bases). Per the germline V gene, CDR1 is SEHNR and CDR2 is FQNEAQ (reference sequence). The CDR3 contains 16 residues. Trimming took 4 bases from V and 6 from J, leaving 22 bases between them. The CDR3 loop reads CASSSPGGGGAGEQYF. DNA of the CDR3: TGTGCCAGCAGCTCCCCGGGGGGCGGCGGAGCGGGCGAGCAGTACTTC.

This chain connects TRBV6-5 to TRBJ2-2, with D possibly matching TRBD1 (6 bases). CDR1 and CDR2 (germline): MNHEY, SVGAGI. The CDR3 is 15 amino acids. V lost 6 bases and J lost 4, with 15 bases in between. CDR3 residues: CASSRTGSGTGELFF. The CDR3 DNA reads as TGTGCCAGCAGCCGTACAGGGTCTGGCACCGGGGAGCTGTTTTTT.

The gene calls are TRBV11-3 and TRBJ2-7, with D tentatively TRBD1 (5 bases). The CDR3 has 14 amino acids. Germline V CDR1 and CDR2: SGHNT, YENEEA. Trimming took 1 base from V and 2 from J, leaving 9 bases between them. In nucleotides, the CDR3 is TGTGCCAGCAGCTTAGTGGCAGGGACCTACGAGCAGTACTTC. The encoded protein is CASSLVAGTYEQYF.

This rearrangement joins TRBV4-3 to TRBJ2-6; D remains unclear. Trimming removed 0 bases at V and 4 bases at J, with 10 bases between. Germline-derived CDR1 and CDR2 are LGHNA and YSLEER. The CDR3 has 16 residues. The CDR3 DNA is TGCGCCAGCAGCCAAGAACGCGCTGCCGGGGCCAACGTCCTGACTTTC. This translates into CASSQERAAGANVLTF.

The table lists this clone with a count of one. The chain carries TRBV7-9 and TRBJ2-7; 10 bases map to TRBD2. The CDR3 is made up of 14 amino acids. CDR1 and CDR2 (germline): SEHNR, FQNEAQ (reference sequence). V gave up 5 bases and J gave up 4 bases; unmatched junction bases: 5. The CDR3 loop reads CASSRTSGEYEQYF. The CDR3 DNA follows: TGTGCCAGCAGCAGAACTAGCGGGGAGTACGAGCAGTACTTC.

The chain employs TRBV7-2 and TRBJ2-5; TRBD2 aligns across 7 bases. V shed 1 base and J 1 base; nucleotides not matched to a gene: 3. The CDR3 has 15 amino acids. The germline gives CDR1 SGHTA, CDR2 FQGNSA. The CDR3 DNA is TGTGCCAGCAGCTTAGGGGACTATCGCCAAGAGACCCAGTACTTC. It yields the protein CASSLGDYRQETQYF.